A single sample gave rise to the 31 T cell receptor beta chains below, sequenced in a study of patients and donors after allogeneic stem cell transplantation (dated by TCRdb to 2019 to 2021). The library was made by RT-PCR. Instrument used: NextSeq 550. In-frame beta chains were kept once TCRdb had trimmed the public reads at Q25 with fastp and called clones with MiXCR. Every entry covers one CDR3 protein and lists the most common genes and DNA from its rows. This sample comprises about 230,000 distinct CDR3 sequences, 14% of them detected only once. Together, the top ten hold 11% of the sample. The sequenced sample was blood, either unsorted or a sorted T cell fraction (not recorded which). These receptors were collected from a human donor who was either an allogeneic HSCT recipient or a stem cell or donor lymphocyte infusion donor (not recorded which). It is not recorded whose cells these are; they may come from a transplant donor.

This clonotype was observed at least ten times. The limits of the CDR3 on the DNA are not certain, so only TCRdb's listed CDR3 is given. CDR3 sequence reads: CISVPEARVSSGGAHNEQFF. The chain combines TRBV7-5 with TRBJ2-1; the table's D gene call, TRBD2, was not cross checked with the DNA. TRBV7-5 is flagged as a pseudogene. The CDR3 is 20 residues long, ends included.

This clonotype has only a few counts. The rearrangement links TRBV20-1 to TRBJ1-2; 7 bases map to TRBD1. This CDR3 is 12 amino acids long. The trim removed 4 bases at V and 4 bases at J, leaving 3 bases unmatched. Germline-derived CDR1 and CDR2 are DFQATT and SNEGSKA (reference sequence). CDR3 loop: CSATRDSYGYTF. As DNA, the CDR3 is TGCAGTGCTACCCGGGACAGCTATGGCTACACCTTC.

The table lists this clonotype with many counts. The chain has TRBV7-9 and TRBJ2-6; D gene unclear. Germline CDR1 SEHNR, CDR2 FQNEAQ (reference sequence). Trimming removed 1 base from V and 2 bases from J, with 3 bases in between. The CDR3 spans 14 residues. The CDR3 spells CASSLGAGANVLTF. CDR3 DNA sequence: TGTGCCAGCAGCTTAGGGGCTGGGGCCAACGTCCTGACTTTC.

This clonotype was seen only a few times. The chain links TRBV11-2 to TRBJ2-3; TRBD2 is a possible D gene (6 bases). Germline-derived CDR1 and CDR2 are SGHAT and FQNNGV. This CDR3 contains 18 residues. Trimming stripped 5 bases from V and 6 bases from J, with 27 bases between. In DNA form, the CDR3 reads TGTGCCAGCAGCCCGATGGTGCGGGGCCTCCCACCCACCGATACGCAGTATTTT. Translating it yields CASSPMVRGLPPTDTQYF. Combining the CDR3 with reference TRBV11-2 and TRBJ2-3 gives the whole variable domain EAGVAQSPRYKIIEKRQSVAFWCNPISGHATLYWYQQILGQGPKLLIQFQNNGVVDDSQLPKDRFSAERLKGVDSTLKIQPAKLEDSAVYLCASSPMVRGLPPTDTQYFGPGTRLTVL.

This clonotype has only a few counts. The rearrangement links TRBV7-2 to TRBJ2-1; 11 positions match TRBD2. This CDR3 spans 15 amino acids. CDR1 is SGHTA, CDR2 FQGNSA, per germline. V was clipped by 5 bases and J by 9 bases; unmatched bases: 9. CDR3 in amino acids: CASSPTASGGSEQFF. The CDR3 bases are TGTGCCAGCAGCCCAACGGCTAGCGGGGGGAGTGAGCAGTTCTTC. The variable domain in full, with the rest retrieved from reference TRBV7-2 and TRBJ2-1, is GAGVSQSPSNKVTEKGKDVELRCDPISGHTALYWYRQSLGQGLEFLIYFQGNSAPDKSGLPSDRFSAERTGGSVSTLTIQRTQQEDSAVYLCASSPTASGGSEQFFGPGTRLTVL.

The V gene is TRBV7-9, the J gene TRBJ1-6, with 8 bases fitting TRBD1. This CDR3 is 16 amino acids long. Germline values: CDR1 SEHNR, CDR2 FQNEAQ (reference sequence). Trimming took 0 bases from V and 9 from J; bases not matched to a gene: 7. The CDR3 DNA reads as TGTGCCAGCAGCTTAGCGACAGGGGTATTCAGTTCACCCCTCCACTTT. Translated: CASSLATGVFSSPLHF.

This clonotype has more than one count but fewer than ten. J is TRBJ2-5 and V is TRBV19; D unresolved. CDR3 size: 15 residues. Germline V gene data show CDR1 as LNHDA and CDR2 as SQIVND (reference sequence). Between the trimmed V and J ends, which lost 5 bases and 1 base, there was a span of 14 bases. CDR3 sequence: CASSAVLAAQETQYF. In DNA form, the CDR3 reads TGTGCCAGTAGTGCAGTTTTGGCAGCCCAAGAGACCCAGTACTTC.

V usage is TRBV29-1 and J usage is TRBJ1-2, with a weak D call TRBD1 (6 bases). The CDR3 is 15 amino acids. V was trimmed by 7 bases and J by 4 bases, leaving 22 bases between them. Germline-derived CDR1 and CDR2 are SQVTM and ANQGSEA. CDR3 sequence reads: CSAGASAIPSYGYTF. The CDR3 DNA follows: TGCAGCGCGGGGGCCAGTGCTATTCCTAGCTATGGCTACACCTTC.

Points on this clonotype: The junction departs from the called germline gene at one end, perhaps through a read error. The chain uses TRBV10-3 and TRBJ1-1; maybe TRBD1 (6 bases). This CDR3 contains 15 residues. The germline CDR1 and CDR2 sequences are ENHRY and SYGVKD. CDR3 bases: TGTGCCAACAGTGAGTCGATGCGCAGGGGCGCTGAAGCTTTCTTT. Translated, it gives CANSESMRRGAEAFF.

As to this clonotype: An end of the junction differs from the germline gene, which may be a read error. The rearrangement joins TRBV4-3 to TRBJ2-5; possible D gene TRBD2, 7 bases. From germline, CDR1 is LGHNA and CDR2 YSLEER. The CDR3 is 16 residues long. The CDR3: CASSSGLRGAVETQYF. CDR3 in DNA: TGCGCCAGCAGCTCCGGGCTCCGGGGGGCCGTGGAGACCCAGTACTTT.

This clonotype was picked up a small number of times. The genes are TRBV24-1 and TRBJ2-5; a possible D gene is TRBD1 (5 bases). CDR1 is KGHDR and CDR2 is SFDVKD in the germline V gene. The CDR3 covers 16 residues. Between the trimmed V and J ends, which lost 3 bases and 1 base, there was a span of 14 bases. CDR3 sequence reads: CATSDTSRARQETQYF. Written as DNA, the CDR3 is TGTGCCACCAGTGATACCTCCAGGGCCCGCCAAGAGACCCAGTACTTC.

This clonotype was seen more than once but under ten times. The chain has TRBV11-2 and TRBJ2-7; D may be TRBD1 (6 bases). The CDR3 sequence is 16 residues long. The germline V gene encodes CDR1 SGHAT and CDR2 FQNNGV. V lost 5 bases, J lost 1 base, and 18 bases lay in between. The CDR3 sequence is CASSPRDTALSYEQYF. The CDR3 DNA sequence: TGTGCCAGCAGCCCCCGGGACACAGCACTATCCTACGAGCAGTACTTC.

This chain uses TRBV9 with TRBJ2-7; 7 bases line up with TRBD2. Germline V lookup: CDR1 SGDLS, CDR2 YYNGEE. CDR3 length: 15 residues. Trimming cost V 0 bases and J 5 bases; bases outside gene matches: 8. The CDR3 sequence is CASSVAPRELHEQYF. CDR3 nucleotides: TGTGCCAGCAGCGTAGCCCCGCGGGAGCTCCACGAGCAGTACTTC.

The chain couples TRBV5-6 to TRBJ1-5, with D possibly matching TRBD1 (6 bases). Deletions cut 3 bases from V and 6 bases from J, with 13 bases between. CDR3 length equals 14 residues. The germline gives CDR1 SGHDT, CDR2 YYEEEE. This CDR3 reads CASSSRGGGQPQHF. The CDR3 DNA reads as TGTGCCAGCAGCTCCAGGGGCGGAGGTCAGCCCCAGCATTTT.

The V gene is TRBV27, the J gene TRBJ2-7, with 9 bases fitting TRBD2. V shed 8 bases, J shed 1 base, and the junction held 9 bases outside the gene matches. The germline V gene has CDR1 MNHEY and CDR2 SMNVEV (reference sequence). CDR3 length equals 15 residues. The CDR3 reads CASQTLGLASYEQYF. The CDR3, as DNA: TGTGCCAGCCAAACGCTCGGACTAGCGTCCTACGAGCAGTACTTC.

This clonotype was observed a handful of times. The chain uses TRBV7-3 and TRBJ1-1; D is ambiguous. Germline V gene data show CDR1 as SGHTA and CDR2 as FQGTGA. The CDR3 contains 16 residues. Trimming cost V 5 bases and J 2 bases, with 18 bases left between them. CDR3 loop: CASSLVVNSPNTEAFF. In DNA form, the CDR3 reads TGTGCCAGCAGCCTTGTGGTGAATTCTCCTAACACTGAAGCTTTCTTT.

This clonotype was found many times. The genes are TRBV5-6 and TRBJ2-3, with D possibly being TRBD1 (6 bases). The CDR3 is 16 residues long. The V gene's germline CDR1 is SGHDT and CDR2 YYEEEE. V was clipped by 3 bases and J by 2 bases, with 16 bases between them. The CDR3 DNA is TGTGCCAGCAGCTCCACCGGGACAACAGACACAGATACGCAGTATTTT. It specifies CASSSTGTTDTDTQYF.

The V and J genes are TRBV25-1 and TRBJ2-5; D is possibly TRBD2 (6 bases). CDR1 is MGHDK, CDR2 SYGVNS, per germline. This CDR3 spans 14 amino acids. With 6 bases removed from V and 4 bases from J, the gap between germline ends came to 15 bases. The CDR3 DNA is TGTGCCAGCAGGGGGGGAGCTTGGGGAGAGACCCAGTACTTC. This sequence encodes CASRGGAWGETQYF.

There are many counts of this clonotype. CDR3 sequence: CASSLGSQYGYTF. The CDR3 region has the DNA TGTGCCAGCAGTTTGGGCAGCCAATATGGCTACACCTTC. The genes are TRBV12-3 or TRBV12-4 and TRBJ1-2; D gene unclear. The CDR3 runs to 13 residues. Trimming stripped 3 bases from V and 5 bases from J, with 10 bases between.

The rearrangement links TRBV6-5 to TRBJ2-3; D possibly uses TRBD1 or TRBD2 (5 bases each). CDR1 is MNHEY and CDR2 is SVGAGI in the germline V gene. The V end was cut by 4 bases, the J end by 2 bases, with 13 bases between. The CDR3 is made up of 15 amino acids. DNA of the CDR3: TGTGCCAGCAGTTCCGGGACCCTACCCACAGATACGCAGTATTTT. Its translation: CASSSGTLPTDTQYF.

This clonotype was counted a few times. This chain connects TRBV20-1 to TRBJ1-6; a weak D match, TRBD1 (5 bases). Germline CDR1 and CDR2: DFQATT and SNEGSKA (reference sequence). V lost 1 base to trimming and J lost 12 bases, with 16 bases between them. The CDR3 is made up of 14 amino acids. CDR3 loop: CSARVGRGIRPLHF. The CDR3 nucleotides are TGCAGTGCTAGAGTGGGACGGGGGATTAGACCCCTCCACTTT.

This clonotype came up a few times. This chain connects TRBV20-1 to TRBJ1-1; D unresolved. The length of the CDR3 is 12 residues. The V and J ends lost 1 base and 7 bases respectively, with 10 bases between them. Per germline, CDR1 DFQATT and CDR2 SNEGSKA (reference sequence). CDR3: CSARVGSSEAFF. The CDR3 DNA sequence: TGCAGTGCTAGAGTAGGCAGTAGTGAAGCTTTCTTT.

The rearrangement uses TRBV23-1 and TRBJ2-1, with 7 bases identical to TRBD1. TRBV23-1 is an open reading frame, and its role is uncertain. The CDR3 totals 15 residues. After removal of 4 bases from V and 5 bases from J, the junction contained 8 bases not matched to a gene. CDR3 coding DNA: TGCGCCAGCAGTCCCCGACAGGGTCGACACAATGAGCAGTTCTTC. It specifies CASSPRQGRHNEQFF.

This chain uses TRBV4-3 with TRBJ1-6; a possible D gene is TRBD1 (5 bases). V lost 0 bases to trimming and J lost 7 bases, with 10 bases between them. CDR1 and CDR2 (germline): LGHNA, YSLEER. The CDR3 has 15 amino acids. CDR3 residues: CASSQDGTWNSPLHF. The CDR3 DNA follows: TGCGCCAGCAGCCAAGATGGGACTTGGAATTCACCCCTCCACTTT.

Ten or more counts support this clonotype. This chain joins TRBV6-2 or TRBV6-3 and TRBJ2-5; 10 bases agree with TRBD2. Trimming took 6 bases from V and 2 from J; bases not matched to a gene: 3. Germline V gene sequence: CDR1 MNHEY, CDR2 SVGEGT. This CDR3 is built from 14 residues. CDR3: CASSLAGAQETQYF. The CDR3 DNA sequence: TGTGCCAGCAGCCTAGCGGGGGCACAAGAGACCCAGTACTTC.

The table lists this clonotype with many counts. The chain carries TRBV6-2 or TRBV6-3 and TRBJ1-1, with 7 bases matching TRBD1. The CDR3 has 14 residues. CDR1 is MNHEY, CDR2 SVGEGT, per germline. The junction had 6 bases not matched to a gene; V was cut back by 8 bases and J by 0 bases. The CDR3 loop is CASCTGTVNTEAFF. In DNA form, the CDR3 reads TGTGCCAGCTGTACCGGGACAGTGAACACTGAAGCTTTCTTT.

J is TRBJ1-2 and V is TRBV23-1, with 7 bases identical to TRBD1. TRBV23-1 is given ORF status, its function remaining uncertain. V lost 6 bases and J lost 2; bases outside the gene matches: 15. The length of the CDR3 is 17 residues. CDR3 nucleotides: TGCGCCAGCAGCCCAGGAACAGGGGAACCTCTGAACTATGGCTACACCTTC. Its translation: CASSPGTGEPLNYGYTF.

The chain employs TRBV29-1 and TRBJ1-1; 8 bases fit TRBD1. The ends lost 5 bases at V and 1 base at J; junction bases unmatched: 3. CDR3 size: 13 residues. The germline V gene has CDR1 SQVTM and CDR2 ANQGSEA. CDR3 in DNA: TGCAGCGTTCGGACAGGGACGAACACTGAAGCTTTCTTT. It yields the protein CSVRTGTNTEAFF.

On this clonotype itself: One junction end does not reproduce the germline sequence, and a read error may be involved. The chain combines TRBV12-3 or TRBV12-4 with TRBJ1-3; weak D call: TRBD1 (6 bases). This CDR3 spans 12 amino acids. The CDR3: CASSLRQGPLLF. CDR3 in DNA: TGTGCCAGCAGTTTAAGGCAGGGGCCCCTTCTTTTT.

The CDR3 reads CASSWRGVEGAEQFF. The CDR3 region has the DNA TGCGCCAGCAGCTGGAGGGGGGTAGAGGGTGCGGAGCAGTTCTTC. The genes are TRBV5-1 and TRBJ2-1, with D possibly called TRBD1 or TRBD2 (6 bases each). CDR1 and CDR2 from the germline V gene are SGHRS and YFSETQ. This CDR3 region has 15 residues. Trimming pared 3 bases from V and 10 bases from J, leaving 20 bases between.

A few counts support this clonotype. V usage is TRBV5-1 and J usage is TRBJ2-3, with D possibly being TRBD1 or TRBD2 (5 bases each). V lost 3 bases and J lost 4, with 15 bases in between. Per germline, CDR1 SGHRS and CDR2 YFSETQ. The length of the CDR3 is 15 residues. Written as DNA, the CDR3 is TGCGCCAGCAGCTCGGACCTCCTGGGGGCAGATACGCAGTATTTT. As protein: CASSSDLLGADTQYF.